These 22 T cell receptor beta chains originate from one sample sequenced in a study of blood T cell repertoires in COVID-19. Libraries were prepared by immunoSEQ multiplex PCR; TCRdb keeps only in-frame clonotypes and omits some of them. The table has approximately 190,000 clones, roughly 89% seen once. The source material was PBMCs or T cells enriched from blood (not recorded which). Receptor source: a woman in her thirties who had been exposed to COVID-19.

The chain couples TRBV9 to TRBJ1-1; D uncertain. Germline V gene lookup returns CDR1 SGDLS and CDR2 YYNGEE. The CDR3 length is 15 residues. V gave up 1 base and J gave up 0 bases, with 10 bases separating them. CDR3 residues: CASSVSGRVNTEAFF. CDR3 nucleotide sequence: TGTGCCAGCAGCGTATCGGGGAGGGTGAACACTGAAGCTTTCTTT.

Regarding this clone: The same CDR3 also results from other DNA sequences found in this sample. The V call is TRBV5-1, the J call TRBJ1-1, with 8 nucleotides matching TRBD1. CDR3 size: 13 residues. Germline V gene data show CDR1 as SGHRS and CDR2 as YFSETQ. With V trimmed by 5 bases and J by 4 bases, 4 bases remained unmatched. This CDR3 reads CASSLDRATEAFF. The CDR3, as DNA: TGCGCCAGCAGTCTGGACAGGGCCACTGAAGCTTTCTTT.

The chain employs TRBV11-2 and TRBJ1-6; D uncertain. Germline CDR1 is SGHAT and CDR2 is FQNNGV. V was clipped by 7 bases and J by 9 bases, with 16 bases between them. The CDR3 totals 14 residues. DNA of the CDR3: TGTGCCAGCAACCCCCCGGGTGAGGGTTCACCCCTCCACTTT. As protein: CASNPPGEGSPLHF.

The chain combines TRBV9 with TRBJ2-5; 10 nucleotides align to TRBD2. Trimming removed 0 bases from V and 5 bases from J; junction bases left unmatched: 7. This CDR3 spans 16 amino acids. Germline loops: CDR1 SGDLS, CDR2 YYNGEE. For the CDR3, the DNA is TGTGCCAGCAGCGTAGGAGGTAGCGGGGGGCTGGAGACCCAGTACTTC. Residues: CASSVGGSGGLETQYF.

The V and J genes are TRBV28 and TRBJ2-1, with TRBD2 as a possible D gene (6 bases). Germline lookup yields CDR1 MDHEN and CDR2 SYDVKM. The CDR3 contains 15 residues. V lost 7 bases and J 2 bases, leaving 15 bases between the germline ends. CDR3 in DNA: TGTGCCAGCAACTCGCCGGGGGTCCCCTACAATGAGCAGTTCTTC. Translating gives CASNSPGVPYNEQFF.

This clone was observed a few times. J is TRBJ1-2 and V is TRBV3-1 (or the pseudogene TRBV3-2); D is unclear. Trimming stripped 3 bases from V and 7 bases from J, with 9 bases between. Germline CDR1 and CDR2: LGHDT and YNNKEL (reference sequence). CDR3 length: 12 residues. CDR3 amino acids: CASSHKSGGYTF. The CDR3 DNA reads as TGTGCCAGCAGCCATAAATCCGGTGGCTACACCTTC.

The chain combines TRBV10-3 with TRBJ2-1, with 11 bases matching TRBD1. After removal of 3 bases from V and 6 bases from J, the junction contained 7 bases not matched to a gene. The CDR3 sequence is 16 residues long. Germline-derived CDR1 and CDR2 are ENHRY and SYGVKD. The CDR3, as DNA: TGTGCCATCAGTGACCTCCGGGACAGGGGGTCCAATGAGCAGTTCTTC. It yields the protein CAISDLRDRGSNEQFF.

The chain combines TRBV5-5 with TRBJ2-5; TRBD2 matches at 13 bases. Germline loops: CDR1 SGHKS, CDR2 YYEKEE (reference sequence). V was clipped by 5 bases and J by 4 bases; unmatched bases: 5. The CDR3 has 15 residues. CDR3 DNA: TGTGCCAGCAGTGCCGGGACTAGCGGGGCAGAGACCCAGTACTTC. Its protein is CASSAGTSGAETQYF.

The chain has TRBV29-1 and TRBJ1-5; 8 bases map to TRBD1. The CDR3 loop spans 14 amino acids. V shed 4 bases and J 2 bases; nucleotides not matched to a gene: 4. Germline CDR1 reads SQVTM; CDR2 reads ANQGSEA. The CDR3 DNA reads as TGCAGCGTTGGTGTGGGACAGGGCAATCAGCCCCAGCATTTT. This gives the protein CSVGVGQGNQPQHF.

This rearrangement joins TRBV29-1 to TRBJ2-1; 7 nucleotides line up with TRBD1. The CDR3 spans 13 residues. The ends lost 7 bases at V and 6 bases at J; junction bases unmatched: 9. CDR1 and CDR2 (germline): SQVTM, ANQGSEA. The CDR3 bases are TGCAGCGGGAGAGGGGGCTTGTCCAATGAGCAGTTCTTC. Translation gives CSGRGGLSNEQFF.

The CDR3 loop reads CASSGGQQGHTEAFF. DNA of the CDR3: TGTGCCAGCAGCGGGGGACAGCAGGGTCACACTGAAGCTTTCTTT. The chain has TRBV9 and TRBJ1-1, with 7 positions matching TRBD1. Germline V CDR1 and CDR2: SGDLS, YYNGEE. V lost 3 bases and J lost 3; bases outside the gene matches: 8. The CDR3 sequence is 15 residues long.

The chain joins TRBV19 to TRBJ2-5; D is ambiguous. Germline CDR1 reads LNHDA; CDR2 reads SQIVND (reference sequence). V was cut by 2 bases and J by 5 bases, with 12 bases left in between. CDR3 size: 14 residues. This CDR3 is CASSINGFGETQYF. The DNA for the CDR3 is TGTGCCAGTAGTATAAACGGGTTCGGTGAGACCCAGTACTTC.

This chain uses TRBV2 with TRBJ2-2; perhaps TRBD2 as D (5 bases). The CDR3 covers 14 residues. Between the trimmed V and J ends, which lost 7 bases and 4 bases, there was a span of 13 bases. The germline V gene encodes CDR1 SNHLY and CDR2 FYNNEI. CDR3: CASTLLAFTGELFF. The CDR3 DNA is TGTGCCAGCACCCTTCTAGCCTTCACCGGGGAGCTGTTTTTT.

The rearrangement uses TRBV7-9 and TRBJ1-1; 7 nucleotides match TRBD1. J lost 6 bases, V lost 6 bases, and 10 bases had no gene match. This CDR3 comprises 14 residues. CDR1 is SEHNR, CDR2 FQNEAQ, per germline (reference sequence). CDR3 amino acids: CASSLDRATPEAFF. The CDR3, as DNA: TGTGCCAGCAGTCTCGACAGGGCAACCCCTGAAGCTTTCTTT. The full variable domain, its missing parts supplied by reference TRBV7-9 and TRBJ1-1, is DTGVSQNPRHKITKRGQNVTFRCDPISEHNRLYWYRQTLGQGPEFLTYFQNEAQLEKSRLLSDRFSAERPKGSFSTLEIQRTEQGDSAMYLCASSLDRATPEAFFGQGTRLTVV.

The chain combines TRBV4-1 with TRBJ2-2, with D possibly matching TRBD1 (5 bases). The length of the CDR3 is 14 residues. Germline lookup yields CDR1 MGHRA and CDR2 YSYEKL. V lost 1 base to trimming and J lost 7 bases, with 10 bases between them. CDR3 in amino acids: CASSQVRGGGELFF. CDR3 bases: TGCGCCAGCAGCCAAGTAAGGGGTGGCGGGGAGCTGTTTTTT.

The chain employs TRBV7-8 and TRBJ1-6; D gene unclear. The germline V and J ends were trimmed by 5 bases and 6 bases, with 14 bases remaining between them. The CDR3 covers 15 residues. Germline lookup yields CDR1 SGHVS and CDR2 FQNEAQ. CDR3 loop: CASSPVRQLNSPLHF. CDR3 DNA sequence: TGTGCCAGCAGCCCGGTGCGGCAGCTTAATTCACCCCTCCACTTT.

CDR3 protein: CASSFEGGRTGELFF. Written as DNA, the CDR3 is TGTGCCAGCAGCTTTGAAGGGGGCCGGACCGGGGAGCTGTTTTTT. The V call is TRBV7-9, the J call TRBJ2-2, with 7 bases lining up with TRBD1. The CDR3 is made up of 15 amino acids. The V gene end was trimmed by 3 bases and the J gene end by 5 bases; junction bases not matched to a gene: 6. In germline, CDR1 is SEHNR, CDR2 FQNEAQ (reference sequence). The complete variable domain, with remaining parts taken from reference TRBV7-9 and TRBJ2-2, reads DTGVSQNPRHKITKRGQNVTFRCDPISEHNRLYWYRQTLGQGPEFLTYFQNEAQLEKSRLLSDRFSAERPKGSFSTLEIQRTEQGDSAMYLCASSFEGGRTGELFFGEGSRLTVL.

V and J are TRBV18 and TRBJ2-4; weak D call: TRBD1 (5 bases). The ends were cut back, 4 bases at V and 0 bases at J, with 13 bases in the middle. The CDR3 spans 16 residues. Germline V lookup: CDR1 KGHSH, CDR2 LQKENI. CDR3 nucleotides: TGTGCCAGCTCACTTAAGGAAGGGGTAGCCAAAAACATTCAGTACTTC. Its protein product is CASSLKEGVAKNIQYF. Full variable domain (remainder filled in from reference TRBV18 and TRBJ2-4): NAGVMQNPRHLVRRRGQEARLRCSPMKGHSHVYWYRQLPEEGLKFMVYLQKENIIDESGMPKERFSAEFPKEGPSILRIQQVVRGDSAAYFCASSLKEGVAKNIQYFGAGTRLSVL.

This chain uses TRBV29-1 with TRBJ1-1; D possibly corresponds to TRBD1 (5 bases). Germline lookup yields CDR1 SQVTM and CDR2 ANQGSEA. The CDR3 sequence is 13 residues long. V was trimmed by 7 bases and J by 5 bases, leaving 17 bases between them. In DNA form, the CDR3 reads TGCAGCGCCCGATACGGGGGTGAGACTGAAGCTTTCTTT. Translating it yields CSARYGGETEAFF.

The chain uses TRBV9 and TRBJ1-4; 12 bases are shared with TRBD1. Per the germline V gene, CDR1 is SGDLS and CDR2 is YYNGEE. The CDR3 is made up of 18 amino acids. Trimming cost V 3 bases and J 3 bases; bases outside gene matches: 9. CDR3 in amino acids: CASSGNRDRGLANEKLFF. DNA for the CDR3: TGTGCCAGCAGCGGCAACCGGGACAGGGGGCTTGCTAATGAAAAACTGTTTTTT.

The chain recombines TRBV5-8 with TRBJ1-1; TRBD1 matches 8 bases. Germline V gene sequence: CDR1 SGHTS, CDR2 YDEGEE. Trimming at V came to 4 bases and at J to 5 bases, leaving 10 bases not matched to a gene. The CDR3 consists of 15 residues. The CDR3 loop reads CASSREPRGRTEAFF. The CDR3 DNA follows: TGTGCCAGCAGCAGAGAACCCAGGGGGCGAACTGAAGCTTTCTTT.

DNA of the CDR3: TGTGCCAGCAGCCCTCCAGGGGACCCGAAAAACATTCAGTACTTC. Protein sequence: CASSPPGDPKNIQYF. The V call is TRBV11-2, the J call TRBJ2-4; tentative D call: TRBD1 (6 bases). The CDR3 has 15 residues. Germline CDR1 reads SGHAT; CDR2 reads FQNNGV. The ends were cut back, 5 bases at V and 4 bases at J, with 15 bases in the middle.